This T cell receptor (beta chain) originates from a study of response to subunit inactivated influenza vaccine. Study findings and constraints: Authors suggested each seasonal flu vaccination may recruit only limited numbers of new T cells.

From germline, CDR1 is MNHEY and CDR2 SMNVEV (reference sequence). V was cut by 10 bases and J by 6 bases, with 15 bases left in between. This CDR3 has 13 residues. TCRdb re-called the RT-PCR reads with MiXCR, one entry per CDR3 protein. The profile shows about 500,000 distinct CDR3 sequences, approximately 15% of them singletons. With regard to this clonotype: Its cognate antigen is unknown.

The J gene is TRBJ2-2, the V gene TRBV27; D gene uncertain. The specimen was CD4+ T cells sorted from PBMCs, collected roughly 24 months after vaccination. The receptor was derived from a man in his fifties or sixties who received an inactivated influenza vaccine. CDR3 sequence (DNA): TGTGCCACCGCCCTCCGCGTAGCCGGGGAGCTGTTTTTT. Protein: CATALRVAGELFF.